This T cell receptor beta chain is drawn from a study of blood T cell repertoires in COVID-19. Across the whole study: The United States, Italy and Spain supplied acute and convalescent COVID-19 samples. PBMCs, B-cell-depleted T cells, or T cells were the source of the cDNA or gDNA that made up the material.

Assay: immunoSEQ multiplex PCR; the TCRdb copy retains only in-frame clones and omits some. The sample includes around 50,000 clones, about 83% seen only once; the top ten take around 5.1%. Germline CDR1 is MNHEY and CDR2 is SVGAGI. The CDR3 extends over 14 amino acids. Unmatched junction bases numbered 5, after V lost 5 bases and J lost 5 bases. The receptor's source is a man aged 40-50 years with active COVID-19. The sequenced sample consisted of peripheral blood. The V gene is TRBV6-5, the J gene TRBJ2-1; 8 bases match TRBD1. The CDR3 is CASSKDRANNEQFF. CDR3 DNA sequence: TGTGCCAGCAGTAAGGACAGGGCCAACAATGAGCAGTTCTTC.